This T cell receptor (beta chain) is drawn from a study of shared clonotypes between healthy human individuals. At the level of the study: Per-donor plates numbered three CD4 naive, three CD4 memory, two CD8 naive and one CD8 memory.

Overall study results and limits: Incompleteness in sorted-subset sequencing, despite large depth, was shown by rarefaction.

About this clone itself: Its specificity is unknown.

Here immunoSEQ multiplex PCR was the method, and the copy in TCRdb shows in-frame clones only, minus some. The sample lists roughly 1,000,000 clones; 70% to 80% were seen once. This sequence was found in a man between 18 and 29 years old in good health. Some clones in this sample may be carry-over from other donors' samples. Sequencing was done on a sample of memory CD4+ T cells from PBMCs. Documented subset: CD45RA-negative fraction.

Here the CDR3 reads CASSQDYGTTAYEQYF. CDR3 DNA: TGCGCCAGCAGCCAAGATTATGGGACTACCGCCTACGAGCAGTACTTC. The genes are TRBV4-3 and TRBJ2-7; 7 bases match TRBD2. Germline V gene data show CDR1 as LGHNA and CDR2 as YSLEER. There are 16 residues in the CDR3. V dropped 0 bases and J dropped 2; count of bases not matched to a gene: 7.